These 9 T cell receptor beta chains were all obtained from the same sample, sequenced in a study of cytomegalovirus exposure and HLA in healthy donors. Primers for the PCR totalled 60 Vbeta and 13 Jbeta. Using immunoSEQ multiplex PCR, the repertoire was profiled, and TCRdb retains in-frame clones only, with some absent. The sample consists of roughly 130,000 clones, over 60% of them appearing once. The material sequenced was PBMCs. Receptors originate from a man aged 40-55 years in good health and CMV-seronegative.

The J gene is TRBJ2-7, the V gene TRBV19, with D unclear. This CDR3 comprises 13 residues. Germline V CDR1 and CDR2: LNHDA, SQIVND (reference sequence). Trimming pared 3 bases from V and 0 bases from J, leaving 6 bases between. CDR3 coding DNA: TGTGCCAGTAGTATTGGGCTCTCCTACGAGCAGTACTTC. It encodes CASSIGLSYEQYF.

The chain is built from TRBV11-2 and TRBJ2-1; D may be TRBD1 (5 bases). The germline V gene encodes CDR1 SGHAT and CDR2 FQNNGV. This CDR3 comprises 13 residues. The germline V and J ends were trimmed by 1 base and 5 bases, with 6 bases remaining between them. The CDR3 nucleotides are TGTGCCAGCAGCTTAGGCAGGGACAATGAGCAGTTCTTC. Residues: CASSLGRDNEQFF.

This clone appeared a few times. The CDR3 DNA reads TGTGCCAGCAGCTTAGAGGCAGGGGGCGACGAGCAGTACTTC. Translating it yields CASSLEAGGDEQYF. The chain recombines TRBV13 with TRBJ2-7, with 8 bases identical to TRBD1. CDR1 is PRHDT and CDR2 is FYEKMQ in the germline V gene (reference sequence). V dropped 1 base and J dropped 5; count of bases not matched to a gene: 4. The CDR3 totals 14 residues.

The CDR3 is CASSLAGGMNTEAFF. In DNA, the CDR3 is TGTGCCAGCAGCTTAGCCGGGGGAATGAACACTGAAGCTTTCTTT. The chain couples TRBV7-9 to TRBJ1-1, with a possible D match to TRBD1 (5 bases). The V gene lost 0 bases and the J gene lost 0 bases, with 8 bases spanning the gap. The CDR3 contains 15 residues. Germline lookup yields CDR1 SEHNR and CDR2 FQNEAQ (reference sequence).

This clone was observed a single time. The junction and the germline gene differ at one end; a read error may be behind it. This chain uses TRBV7-9 with TRBJ2-7; 8 nucleotides line up with TRBD2. This CDR3 has 16 residues. Germline assignment: CDR1 SEHNR and CDR2 FQNEAQ (reference sequence). The CDR3 DNA reads as TGTTCCAGCAGCTTATCCCAGCGGGGGAGACACTACGAGCAGTACTTC. Translating it yields CSSSLSQRGRHYEQYF.

The V and J genes are TRBV6-5 and TRBJ1-5; D may be TRBD1 (5 bases). Germline values: CDR1 MNHEY, CDR2 SVGAGI. The CDR3 is 14 residues long. V lost 6 bases, J lost 2 bases, and 11 bases lay in between. The CDR3 sequence is CASSLREGNQPQHF. CDR3 DNA: TGTGCCAGCAGCCTCAGGGAGGGCAATCAGCCCCAGCATTTT.

The V call is TRBV7-9, the J call TRBJ1-3; no clear D. Germline lookup yields CDR1 SEHNR and CDR2 FQNEAQ (reference sequence). The V gene lost 8 bases and the J gene lost 0 bases, with 8 bases spanning the gap. CDR3 length: 13 residues. The CDR3 here is CASYFSSGNTIYF. The CDR3 nucleotides read TGTGCCAGCTATTTTAGCTCTGGAAACACCATATATTTT. Looking up the rest from reference TRBV7-9 and TRBJ1-3 gives the full variable domain: DTGVSQNPRHKITKRGQNVTFRCDPISEHNRLYWYRQTLGQGPEFLTYFQNEAQLEKSRLLSDRFSAERPKGSFSTLEIQRTEQGDSAMYLCASYFSSGNTIYFGEGSWLTVV.

This clone was picked up a small number of times. The chain combines TRBV11-2 with TRBJ2-7, with D unresolved. The V end lost 1 base, the J end lost 2 bases, and 12 bases lay between the germline ends. The CDR3 sequence is 15 residues long. From germline, CDR1 is SGHAT and CDR2 FQNNGV. The CDR3 DNA sequence: TGTGCCAGCAGCTTAGCTTCAAGAACAACCTACGAGCAGTACTTC. Translating gives CASSLASRTTYEQYF. The variable domain in full, completed from reference TRBV11-2 and TRBJ2-7, reads EAGVAQSPRYKIIEKRQSVAFWCNPISGHATLYWYQQILGQGPKLLIQFQNNGVVDDSQLPKDRFSAERLKGVDSTLKIQPAKLEDSAVYLCASSLASRTTYEQYFGPGTRLTVT.

This chain joins TRBV4-2 and TRBJ1-2; no clear D gene. The CDR3 loop spans 13 amino acids. Trimming pared 3 bases from V and 2 bases from J, leaving 7 bases between. Germline-derived CDR1 and CDR2 are LGHNA and YNFKEQ. In DNA, the CDR3 is TGTGCCAGCAGCCAGGGCGACAACTATGGCTACACCTTC. Its protein product is CASSQGDNYGYTF.